These T cell receptor beta chains were read from a single sample in a study of blood T cell repertoires in COVID-19. Profiling relied on immunoSEQ multiplex PCR, and the TCRdb table lists in-frame clones only, not all of them. The sample yields about 120,000 clones, 72% seen once. The sample consisted of peripheral blood. The receptors were gathered from a woman in her fifties or sixties with acute or convalescent COVID-19. The CDR3 runs from the conserved cysteine through the conserved F or W. Each record gives: V gene, D gene, clone size, J gene, CDR3 protein, CDR3 DNA. D genes are given only for firm matches. The listing skips clone size in some rows; elsewhere it reads once, few, many or a size class.

>TRBV7-9|.|.|TRBJ2-7
CASSLGEWGAEQYF
TGTGCCAGCAGCTTAGGAGAGTGGGGAGCCGAGCAGTACTTC
>TRBV7-9|.|.|TRBJ1-2
CADTPDQRGYTF
TGTGCAGACACCCCCGACCAGCGGGGCTACACCTTC
>TRBV28|TRBD2|.|TRBJ2-7
CASKSGGASEQYF
TGTGCCAGCAAAAGCGGGGGGGCCTCCGAGCAGTACTTC
>TRBV13|.|few|TRBJ1-6
CASSLGDFGSPLHF
TGTGCCAGCAGCTTAGGGGACTTCGGTTCACCCCTCCACTTT
>TRBV4-2|.|.|TRBJ1-5
CASSPAGPNQPQHF
TGTGCCAGCAGCCCCGCGGGCCCGAATCAGCCCCAGCATTTT
>TRBV25-1|.|.|TRBJ1-1
CASGAGAEAFF
TGTGCCAGCGGAGCGGGGGCTGAAGCTTTCTTT
>TRBV5-1|TRBD2|.|TRBJ2-5
CASSSGLAGGPQETQYF
TGCGCCAGCAGCTCAGGACTAGCGGGGGGGCCCCAAGAGACCCAGTACTTC
>TRBV2|.|.|TRBJ2-3
CASSEQGSTDTQYF
TGTGCCAGCAGTGAACAGGGGAGCACAGATACGCAGTATTTT
>TRBV28|TRBD1|.|TRBJ1-5
CASSLSQGASPQHF
TGTGCCAGCAGTTTGAGCCAGGGGGCCTCCCCCCAGCATTTT
>TRBV6-1|TRBD2|.|TRBJ2-7
CASSEWGGVEQYF
TGTGCCAGCAGTGAATGGGGGGGGGTCGAGCAGTACTTC
>TRBV27|TRBD1|.|TRBJ1-2
CASRRTGEGYTF
TGTGCCAGCCGCCGGACAGGGGAGGGCTACACCTTC
>TRBV4-3|.|.|TRBJ1-1
CASSQSPEGTEAFF
TGCGCCAGCAGCCAATCCCCGGAGGGGACTGAAGCTTTCTTT
>TRBV19|.|many|TRBJ1-3
CASSPRLNTIYF
TGTGCCAGTAGTCCGCGGTTAAACACCATATATTTT
>TRBV5-4|TRBD1|.|TRBJ1-6
CASSQDRGGNSPLHF
TGTGCCAGCAGCCAGGACAGGGGGGGAAATTCACCCCTCCACTTT
>TRBV28|TRBD1|few|TRBJ1-5
CASSAPRDRGMSGNQPQHF
TGTGCCAGCAGTGCGCCCCGGGACAGGGGAATGAGTGGCAATCAGCCCCAGCATTTT
>TRBV30|TRBD1|few|TRBJ1-6
CAWSYDRVNSPLHF
TGTGCCTGGAGCTACGACAGGGTAAATTCACCCCTCCACTTT
>TRBV14|TRBD1|.|TRBJ2-6
CASSKGQGAPGANVLTF
TGTGCCAGCAGTAAAGGACAGGGGGCGCCTGGGGCCAACGTCCTGACTTTC
>TRBV6-5|TRBD1|once|TRBJ1-2
CATRTGVHYGYTF
TGTGCCACAAGAACAGGGGTCCACTATGGCTACACCTTC
>TRBV27|TRBD1|many|TRBJ2-2
CASSFILAGGNTGELFF
TGTGCCAGCAGTTTTATATTGGCAGGGGGGAACACCGGGGAGCTGTTTTTT
>TRBV2|TRBD1|once|TRBJ1-2
CASRKTEVSGGTF
TGTGCCAGCAGGAAGACGGAGGTCTCAGGGGGGACCTTC
>TRBV7-3|TRBD1|few|TRBJ2-1
CASSKQGQGLYEQFF
TGTGCCAGCAGCAAACAAGGACAGGGTCTTTATGAGCAGTTCTTC
>TRBV7-2|TRBD1|.|TRBJ2-7
CASSLVTGVAYEQYF
TGTGCCAGCAGCTTAGTCACAGGGGTGGCCTACGAGCAGTACTTC
>TRBV12-3/TRBV12-4|.|.|TRBJ1-6
CASSFNGSPLHF
TGTGCCAGCAGTTTTAACGGTTCACCCCTCCACTTT
>TRBV5-4|TRBD2|.|TRBJ2-3
CASSSTQRGGTDTQYF
TGTGCCAGCAGCTCGACCCAGCGGGGGGGAACAGATACGCAGTATTTT
>TRBV5-4|.|.|TRBJ1-2
CASSLAQPSNYGYTF
TGTGCCAGCAGCTTAGCACAGCCATCTAACTATGGCTACACCTTC
>TRBV3-1/TRBV3-2|.|.|TRBJ1-2
CASSQATGSYRALYGYTF
TGTGCCAGCAGCCAAGCCACCGGATCCTACAGGGCCCTCTATGGCTACACCTTC
>TRBV11-2|.|once|TRBJ1-2
CASSSLLQVPPFF
TGTGCCAGCAGCTCCTTATTACAGGTTCCACCGTTCTTC
>TRBV10-3|TRBD2|once|TRBJ2-3
CAISVRGLADTDTQYF
TGTGCCATCAGTGTAAGAGGACTAGCGGACACAGATACGCAGTATTTT
>TRBV6-2/TRBV6-3|.|once|TRBJ2-7
CASSFNYEQYF
TGTGCCAGCAGTTTCAACTACGAGCAGTACTTC
>TRBV2|TRBD1|.|TRBJ2-7
CASSGQGSSYEQYF
TGTGCCAGCAGTGGACAGGGATCCTCCTACGAGCAGTACTTC
>TRBV27|TRBD1|many|TRBJ2-7
CASSWTGNEQYF
TGTGCCAGCAGTTGGACAGGGAACGAGCAGTACTTC
>TRBV30|.|.|TRBJ1-5
CAWSVRTRGGVGNQPQHF
TGTGCCTGGAGTGTCCGGACACGGGGAGGTGTAGGCAATCAGCCCCAGCATTTT
>TRBV13|.|.|TRBJ1-4
CASSLGPGSGKLFF
TGTGCCAGCAGCTTAGGCCCTGGCAGTGGAAAACTGTTTTTT
>TRBV10-3|TRBD1|few|TRBJ1-4
CAISEVGQGLEEKLFF
TGTGCCATCAGTGAGGTAGGACAGGGCCTTGAAGAAAAACTGTTTTTT
>TRBV6-6|.|few|TRBJ1-3
CASSYSQSGNTIYF
TGTGCCAGCAGTTACTCACAGTCGGGAAACACCATATATTTT
>TRBV18|.|.|TRBJ1-1
CASSQSRGNEAFF
TGTGCCAGCTCACAATCTAGGGGGAATGAAGCTTTCTTT
>TRBV12-3/TRBV12-4|.|.|TRBJ1-5
CASSRSNQPQHF
TGTGCCAGCAGCCGTAGCAATCAGCCCCAGCATTTT
>TRBV5-1|TRBD1|.|TRBJ1-3
CASSPYRQGENTIYF
TGCGCCAGCAGCCCTTACAGACAGGGGGAAAACACCATATATTTT
>TRBV10-1|TRBD1|few|TRBJ2-2
CASSERTGFGGELFF
TGCGCCAGCAGTGAAAGGACAGGGTTCGGCGGGGAGCTGTTTTTT
>TRBV18|.|few|TRBJ2-1
CASSDDRYNEQFF
TGTGCCAGCTCAGACGACAGGTACAATGAGCAGTTCTTC
>TRBV24-1|.|.|TRBJ2-7
CATSDHRQVGSYEQYF
TGTGCCACCAGTGACCACCGACAGGTTGGATCCTACGAGCAGTACTTC
>TRBV30|.|.|TRBJ2-7
CAWSVSAWAEQYF
TGTGCCTGGAGTGTATCCGCGTGGGCAGAGCAGTACTTC
>TRBV30|.|.|TRBJ1-2
CAWSVMRGSGYTF
TGTGCCTGGAGTGTGATGCGGGGGAGCGGCTACACCTTC
>TRBV10-3|.|.|TRBJ1-6
CAIKRRVDSPLHF
TGTGCCATCAAGCGCAGGGTGGATTCACCCCTCCACTTT
>TRBV28|.|.|TRBJ2-5
CASSPGGNGETQYF
TGTGCCAGCAGCCCCGGAGGAAACGGAGAGACCCAGTACTTC
>TRBV27|.|.|TRBJ2-3
CASSLEDRSNTQYF
TGTGCCAGCAGTCTCGAGGACAGATCCAATACGCAGTATTTT
>TRBV7-2|.|.|TRBJ2-3
CASSLVSQSTDTQYF
TGTGCCAGCAGCTTAGTCTCTCAGAGCACAGATACGCAGTATTTT
>TRBV18|TRBD1|.|TRBJ1-2
CASSPGTGGYGYTF
TGTGCCAGCTCACCGGGGACAGGAGGCTATGGCTACACCTTC
>TRBV3-1/TRBV3-2|TRBD1|.|TRBJ2-2
CASRGQGRTGELFF
TGTGCCAGCAGGGGACAGGGGAGGACCGGGGAGCTGTTTTTT
>TRBV4-2|.|.|TRBJ1-2
CASSQEAGGKYTF
TGTGCCAGCAGCCAAGAAGCTGGGGGGAAATACACCTTC
>TRBV9|.|.|TRBJ1-1
CASSKMGGNTEAFF
TGTGCCAGCAGCAAGATGGGGGGGAACACTGAAGCTTTCTTT
>TRBV5-4|.|few|TRBJ1-4
CASSFERARKLFF
TGTGCCAGCAGCTTCGAGAGGGCCCGAAAACTGTTTTTT
>TRBV5-1|TRBD2|.|TRBJ2-7
CASSKGGRTYEQYF
TGCGCCAGCAGCAAGGGAGGGAGAACCTACGAGCAGTACTTC
>TRBV6-5|TRBD1|once|TRBJ1-2
CASGQGHYGYTF
TGTGCCAGCGGACAGGGCCACTATGGCTACACCTTC